This is a list of T cell receptor beta chains from one sample in a study of blood T cell repertoires in COVID-19. Here immunoSEQ multiplex PCR was the method, and the copy in TCRdb shows in-frame clones only, minus some. The sample consists of roughly 250,000 clones, roughly 81% of them appearing once. Material for sequencing was peripheral blood. The receptor set was obtained from a middle-aged man with acute or convalescent COVID-19. CDR3s include the opening cysteine and the closing phenylalanine or tryptophan.

cdr3_aa v_call
CASSIQGIYGYTF TRBV19
CASSRQGFNQPQHF TRBV28
CASSLDSTNYGYTF TRBV5-1
CASSGLRGGWDNEKLFF TRBV25-1
CASSMPGSSPRGYTF TRBV7-9
CASSDRGSNTEAFF TRBV2
CASSSGGADSYNEQFF TRBV11-2
CASSRADTNYGYTF TRBV4-2
CASSLGDRGNNEQFF TRBV5-1
CASTRTGASETQYF TRBV6-5
CAISETQTSGNQPQHF TRBV10-3
CASRGEGESQPQHF TRBV6-5
CASTRMTGSRNTIYF TRBV6-5
CASSHDSYRSEKLFF TRBV6-2/TRBV6-3
CASGFDSYEQYF TRBV12-5
CASSSTGGSRGYTF TRBV5-6
CASDSRGRNTGELFF TRBV2
CASSQGGGAGEQYF TRBV4-2
CASSTQGSSYEQYF TRBV7-8
CASSPDSTGELFF TRBV7-3
CASSLGTGRNEKLFF TRBV7-9
CASSQGGGVGYTF TRBV2
CASSLDRTGKGPQHF TRBV7-2
CATSVASGGTDTQYF TRBV24-1
CASSQDKRGRETQYF TRBV14
CASSETPAGGPDTQYF TRBV9
CASSVRQALTTYGYTF TRBV19
CASSLGTLNTGELFF TRBV5-1
CASSLATGGETQYF TRBV11-1
CASSYDPGGELFF TRBV6-6
CASSSGQGDSPLHF TRBV7-9
CASSPQGDQPQHF TRBV18
CASSLESSGTDTQYF TRBV11-3
CASSLLGTSGVETQYF TRBV7-8
CASSIRGNTYEQYF TRBV2
CASSYSGLSGANVLTF TRBV6-2/TRBV6-3
CATSRDRGPYEQYF TRBV15
CASSRLSNQPQHF TRBV6-2/TRBV6-3
CASSVASGGAGSEQFF TRBV9
CASNEGLHSPLHF TRBV6-5
CASSQATISGGNEQFF TRBV3-1/TRBV3-2
CATQGTGGYNEQFF TRBV10-3
CASSNGGDEQFF TRBV19
CASSFRDRHNEQFF TRBV28
CASSYSIRAWGGGYTF TRBV6-6
CSVRTGYNTEAFF TRBV29-1
CAWSVQGLRWNTEAFF TRBV30
CASSEPRAPPPEAFF TRBV25-1